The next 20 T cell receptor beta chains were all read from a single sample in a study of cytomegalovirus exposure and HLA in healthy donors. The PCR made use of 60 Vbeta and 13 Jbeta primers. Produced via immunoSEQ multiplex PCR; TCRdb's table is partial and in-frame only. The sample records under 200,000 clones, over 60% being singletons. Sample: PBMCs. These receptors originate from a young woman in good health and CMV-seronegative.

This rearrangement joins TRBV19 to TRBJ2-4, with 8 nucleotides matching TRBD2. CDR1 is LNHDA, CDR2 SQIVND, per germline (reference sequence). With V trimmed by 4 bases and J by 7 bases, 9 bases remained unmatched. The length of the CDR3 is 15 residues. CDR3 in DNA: TGTGCCAGTAGTACGAGCGGGGGAGTTGGGAACATTCAGTACTTC. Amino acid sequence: CASSTSGGVGNIQYF.

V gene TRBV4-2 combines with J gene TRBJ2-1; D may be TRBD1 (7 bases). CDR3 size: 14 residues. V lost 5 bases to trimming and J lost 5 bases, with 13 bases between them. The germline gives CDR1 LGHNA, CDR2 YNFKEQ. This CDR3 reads CASSAGQRDNEQFF. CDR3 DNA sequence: TGTGCCAGCAGCGCGGGACAGAGGGACAATGAGCAGTTCTTC.

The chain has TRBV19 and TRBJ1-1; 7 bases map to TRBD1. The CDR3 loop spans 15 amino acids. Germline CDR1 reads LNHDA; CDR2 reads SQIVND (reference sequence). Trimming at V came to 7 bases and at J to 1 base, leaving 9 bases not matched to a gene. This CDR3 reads CASTLLGTANTEAFF. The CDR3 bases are TGTGCCAGTACCCTCCTTGGGACAGCGAACACTGAAGCTTTCTTT.

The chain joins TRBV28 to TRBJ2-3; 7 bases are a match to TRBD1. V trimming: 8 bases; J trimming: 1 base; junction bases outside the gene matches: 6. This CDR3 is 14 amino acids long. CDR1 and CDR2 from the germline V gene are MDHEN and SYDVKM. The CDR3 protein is CASQTGHRTDTQYF. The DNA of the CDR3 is TGTGCCAGCCAGACAGGGCACCGCACAGATACGCAGTATTTT.

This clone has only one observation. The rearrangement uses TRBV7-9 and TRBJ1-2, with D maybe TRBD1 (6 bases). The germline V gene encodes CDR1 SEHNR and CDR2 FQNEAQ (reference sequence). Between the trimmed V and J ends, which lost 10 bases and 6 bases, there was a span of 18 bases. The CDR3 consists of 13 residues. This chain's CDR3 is CATRRQGSDGYTF. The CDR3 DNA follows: TGTGCCACCCGACGGCAGGGGTCGGATGGCTACACCTTC. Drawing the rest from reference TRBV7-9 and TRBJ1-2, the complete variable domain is DTGVSQNPRHKITKRGQNVTFRCDPISEHNRLYWYRQTLGQGPEFLTYFQNEAQLEKSRLLSDRFSAERPKGSFSTLEIQRTEQGDSAMYLCATRRQGSDGYTFGSGTRLTVV.

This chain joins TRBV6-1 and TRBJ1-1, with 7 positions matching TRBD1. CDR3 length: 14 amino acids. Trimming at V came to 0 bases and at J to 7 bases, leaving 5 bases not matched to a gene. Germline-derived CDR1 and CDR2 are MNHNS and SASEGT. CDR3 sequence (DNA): TGTGCCAGCAGTGAAGCAGGGGGCTGGGATGAAGCTTTCTTT. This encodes CASSEAGGWDEAFF.

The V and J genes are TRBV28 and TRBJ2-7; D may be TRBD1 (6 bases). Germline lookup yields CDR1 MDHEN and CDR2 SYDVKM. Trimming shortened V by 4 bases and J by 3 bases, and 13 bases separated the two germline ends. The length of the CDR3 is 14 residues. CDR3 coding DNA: TGTGCCAGCAGTTACGGGACACAATACTACGAGCAGTACTTC. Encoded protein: CASSYGTQYYEQYF.

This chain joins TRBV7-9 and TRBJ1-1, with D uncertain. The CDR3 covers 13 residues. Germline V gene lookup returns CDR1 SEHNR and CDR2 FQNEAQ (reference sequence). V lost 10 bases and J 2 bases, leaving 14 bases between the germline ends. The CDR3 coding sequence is TGTGCCACCACATGGGGAGGAAACACTGAAGCTTTCTTT. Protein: CATTWGGNTEAFF.

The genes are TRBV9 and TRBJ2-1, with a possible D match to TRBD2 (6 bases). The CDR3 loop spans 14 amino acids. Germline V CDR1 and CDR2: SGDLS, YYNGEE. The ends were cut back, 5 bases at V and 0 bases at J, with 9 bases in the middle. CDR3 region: CASSREFSYNEQFF. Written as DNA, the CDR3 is TGTGCCAGCAGTCGGGAGTTCTCCTACAATGAGCAGTTCTTC.

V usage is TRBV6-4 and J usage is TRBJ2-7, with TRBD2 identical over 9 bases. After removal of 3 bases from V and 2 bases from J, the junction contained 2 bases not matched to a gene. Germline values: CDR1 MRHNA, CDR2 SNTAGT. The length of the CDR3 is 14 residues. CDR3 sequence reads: CASSEREGAYEQYF. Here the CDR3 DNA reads TGTGCCAGCAGTGAGCGGGAGGGGGCCTACGAGCAGTACTTC.

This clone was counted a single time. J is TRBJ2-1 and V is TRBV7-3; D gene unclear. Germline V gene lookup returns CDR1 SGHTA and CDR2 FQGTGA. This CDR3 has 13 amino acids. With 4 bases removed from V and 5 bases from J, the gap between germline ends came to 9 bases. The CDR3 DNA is TGTGCCAGCAGCTCCACCAACAACAATGAGCAGTTCTTC. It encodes CASSSTNNNEQFF.

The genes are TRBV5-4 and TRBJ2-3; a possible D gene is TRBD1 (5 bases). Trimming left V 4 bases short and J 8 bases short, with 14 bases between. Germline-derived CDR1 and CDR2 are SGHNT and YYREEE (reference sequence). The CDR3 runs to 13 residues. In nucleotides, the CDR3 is TGTGCCAGCAGCACGGACAAGCAGGGTACGCAGTATTTT. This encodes CASSTDKQGTQYF. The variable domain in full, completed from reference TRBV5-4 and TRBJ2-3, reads ETGVTQSPTHLIKTRGQQVTLRCSSQSGHNTVSWYQQALGQGPQFIFQYYREEENGRGNFPPRFSGLQFPNYSSELNVNALELDDSALYLCASSTDKQGTQYFGPGTRLTVL.

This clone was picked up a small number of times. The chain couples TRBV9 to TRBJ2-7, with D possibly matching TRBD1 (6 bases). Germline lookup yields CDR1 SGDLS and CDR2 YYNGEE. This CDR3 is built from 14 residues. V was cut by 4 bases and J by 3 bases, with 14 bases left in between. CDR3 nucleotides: TGTGCCAGCAGCCCAGGGGCCCTCAACTACGAGCAGTACTTC. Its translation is CASSPGALNYEQYF. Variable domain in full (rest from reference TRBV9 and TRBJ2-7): DSGVTQTPKHLITATGQRVTLRCSPRSGDLSVYWYQQSLDQGLQFLIQYYNGEERAKGNILERFSAQQFPDLHSELNLSSLELGDSALYFCASSPGALNYEQYFGPGTRLTVT.

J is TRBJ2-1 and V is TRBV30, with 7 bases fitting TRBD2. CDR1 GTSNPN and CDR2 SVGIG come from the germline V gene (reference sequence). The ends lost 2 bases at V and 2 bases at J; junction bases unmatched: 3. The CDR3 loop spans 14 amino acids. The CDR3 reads CAWSRLAAYNEQFF. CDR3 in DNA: TGTGCCTGGAGTAGGCTAGCGGCCTACAATGAGCAGTTCTTC. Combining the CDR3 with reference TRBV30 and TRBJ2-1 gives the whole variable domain SQTIHQWPATLVQPVGSPLSLECTVEGTSNPNLYWYRQAAGRGLQLLFYSVGIGQISSEVPQNLSASRPQDRQFILSSKKLLLSDSGFYLCAWSRLAAYNEQFFGPGTRLTVL.

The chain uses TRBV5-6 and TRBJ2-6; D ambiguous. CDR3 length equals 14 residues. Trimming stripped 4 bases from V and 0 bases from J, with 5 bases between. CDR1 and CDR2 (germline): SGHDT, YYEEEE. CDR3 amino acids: CASSPSSGANVLTF. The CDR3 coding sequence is TGTGCCAGCAGCCCCAGCTCTGGGGCCAACGTCCTGACTTTC.

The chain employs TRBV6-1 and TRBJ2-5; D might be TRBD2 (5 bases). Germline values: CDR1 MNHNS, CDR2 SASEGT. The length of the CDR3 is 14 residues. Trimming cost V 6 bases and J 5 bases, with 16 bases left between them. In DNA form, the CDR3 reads TGTGCCAGCAGGGAATTGGGGAGTGGGGAGACCCAGTACTTC. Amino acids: CASRELGSGETQYF.

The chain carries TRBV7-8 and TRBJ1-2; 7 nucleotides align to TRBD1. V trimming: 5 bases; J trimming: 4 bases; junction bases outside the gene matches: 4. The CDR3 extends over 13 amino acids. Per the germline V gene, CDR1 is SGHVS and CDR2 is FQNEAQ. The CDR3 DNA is TGTGCCAGCAGCAGGGACAGCCCCTATGGCTACACCTTC. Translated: CASSRDSPYGYTF.

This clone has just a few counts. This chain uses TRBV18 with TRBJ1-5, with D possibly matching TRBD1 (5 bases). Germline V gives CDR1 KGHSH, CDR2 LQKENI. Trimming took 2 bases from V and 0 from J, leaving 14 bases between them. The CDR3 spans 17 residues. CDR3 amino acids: CASSPSVGLNSNQPQHF. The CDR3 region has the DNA TGTGCCAGCTCACCATCTGTGGGACTTAATAGCAATCAGCCCCAGCATTTT.

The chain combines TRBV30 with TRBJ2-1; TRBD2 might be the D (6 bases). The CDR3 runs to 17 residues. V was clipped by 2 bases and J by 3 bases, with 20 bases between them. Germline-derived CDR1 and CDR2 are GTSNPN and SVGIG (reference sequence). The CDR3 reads CAWSNLAGIPGYNEQFF. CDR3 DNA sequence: TGTGCCTGGAGTAACTTGGCGGGAATCCCAGGCTACAATGAGCAGTTCTTC.

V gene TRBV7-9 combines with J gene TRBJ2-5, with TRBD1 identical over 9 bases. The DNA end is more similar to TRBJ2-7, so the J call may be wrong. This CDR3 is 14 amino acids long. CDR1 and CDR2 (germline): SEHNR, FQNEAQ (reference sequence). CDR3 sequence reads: CASSVGTGLYEQYF. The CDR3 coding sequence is TGTGCCAGCAGCGTCGGGACAGGGTTGTACGAGCAGTACTTC.